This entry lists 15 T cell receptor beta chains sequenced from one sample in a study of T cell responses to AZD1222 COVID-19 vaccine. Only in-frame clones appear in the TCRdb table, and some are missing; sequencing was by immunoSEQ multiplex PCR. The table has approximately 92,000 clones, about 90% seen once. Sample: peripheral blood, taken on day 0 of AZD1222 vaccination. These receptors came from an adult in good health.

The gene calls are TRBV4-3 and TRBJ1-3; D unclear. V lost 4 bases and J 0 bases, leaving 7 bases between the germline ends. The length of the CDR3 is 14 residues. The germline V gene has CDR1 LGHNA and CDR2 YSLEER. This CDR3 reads CASSRVASGNTIYF. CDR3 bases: TGCGCCAGCAGCCGAGTAGCCTCTGGAAACACCATATATTTT.

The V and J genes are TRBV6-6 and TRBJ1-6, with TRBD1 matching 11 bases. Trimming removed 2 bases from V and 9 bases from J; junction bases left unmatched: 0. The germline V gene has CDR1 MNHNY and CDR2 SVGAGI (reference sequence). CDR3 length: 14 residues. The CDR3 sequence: CASSYGTGGSPLHF. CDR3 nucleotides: TGTGCCAGCAGTTACGGGACAGGGGGTTCACCCCTCCACTTT.

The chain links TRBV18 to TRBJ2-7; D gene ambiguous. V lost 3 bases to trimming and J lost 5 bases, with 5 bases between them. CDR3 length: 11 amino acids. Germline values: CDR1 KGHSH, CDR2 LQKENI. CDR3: CASSPLDEQYF. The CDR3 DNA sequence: TGTGCCAGCTCACCCTTGGACGAGCAGTACTTC.

CDR3 amino acids: CATSRDGGGMGTNEKLFF. CDR3 sequence (DNA): TGTGCCACCAGCAGAGACGGGGGAGGGATGGGAACTAATGAAAAACTGTTTTTT. The J gene is TRBJ1-4, the V gene TRBV15; D is perhaps TRBD1 (5 bases). The CDR3 covers 18 residues. CDR1 LNHNV and CDR2 YYDKDF come from the germline V gene (reference sequence). Trimming stripped 0 bases from V and 1 base from J, with 15 bases between.

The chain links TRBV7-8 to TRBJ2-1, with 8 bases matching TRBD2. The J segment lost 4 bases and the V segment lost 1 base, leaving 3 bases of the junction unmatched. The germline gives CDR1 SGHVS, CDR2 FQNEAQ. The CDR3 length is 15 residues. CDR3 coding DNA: TGTGCCAGCAGCTTAGTAGTAGCGGGGTACAATGAGCAGTTCTTC. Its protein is CASSLVVAGYNEQFF.

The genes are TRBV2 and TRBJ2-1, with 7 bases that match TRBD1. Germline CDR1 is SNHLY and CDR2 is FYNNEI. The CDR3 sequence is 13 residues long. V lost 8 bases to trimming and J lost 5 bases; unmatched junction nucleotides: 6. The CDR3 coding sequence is TGTGCCAGCTCTCCTGACAGGGACAATGAGCAGTTCTTC. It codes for CASSPDRDNEQFF. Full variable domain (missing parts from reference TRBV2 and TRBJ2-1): EPEVTQTPSHQVTQMGQEVILRCVPISNHLYFYWYRQILGQKVEFLVSFYNNEISEKSEIFDDQFSVERPDGSNFTLKIRSTKLEDSAMYFCASSPDRDNEQFFGPGTRLTVL.

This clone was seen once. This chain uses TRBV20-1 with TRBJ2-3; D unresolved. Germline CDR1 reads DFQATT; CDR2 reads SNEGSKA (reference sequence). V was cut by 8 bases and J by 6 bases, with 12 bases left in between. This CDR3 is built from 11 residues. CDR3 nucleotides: TGCAGTTCAGGTAGAGGCGATACGCAGTATTTT. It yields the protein CSSGRGDTQYF.

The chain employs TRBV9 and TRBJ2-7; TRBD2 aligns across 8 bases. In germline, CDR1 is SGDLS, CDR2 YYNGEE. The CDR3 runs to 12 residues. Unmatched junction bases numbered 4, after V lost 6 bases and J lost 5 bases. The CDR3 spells CASNGGANEQYF. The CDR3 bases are TGTGCCAGCAACGGGGGGGCCAACGAGCAGTACTTC.

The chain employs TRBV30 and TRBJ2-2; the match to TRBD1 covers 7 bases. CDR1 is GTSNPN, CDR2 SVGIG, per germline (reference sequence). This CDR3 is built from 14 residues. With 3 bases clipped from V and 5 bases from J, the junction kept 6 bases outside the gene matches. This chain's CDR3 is CAWSLAGGTGELFF. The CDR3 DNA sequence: TGTGCCTGGAGCCTGGCAGGGGGAACCGGGGAGCTGTTTTTT.

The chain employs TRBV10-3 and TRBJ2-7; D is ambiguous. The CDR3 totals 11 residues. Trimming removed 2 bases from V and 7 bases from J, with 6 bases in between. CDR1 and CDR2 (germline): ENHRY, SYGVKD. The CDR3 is CAISEIGEQYF. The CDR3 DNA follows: TGTGCCATCAGTGAGATAGGGGAGCAGTACTTC.

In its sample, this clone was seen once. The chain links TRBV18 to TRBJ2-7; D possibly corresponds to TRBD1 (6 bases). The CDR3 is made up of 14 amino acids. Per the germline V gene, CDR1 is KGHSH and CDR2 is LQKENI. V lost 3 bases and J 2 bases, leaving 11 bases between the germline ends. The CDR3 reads CASSPTGKTYEQYF. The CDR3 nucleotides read TGTGCCAGCTCACCGACAGGTAAAACCTACGAGCAGTACTTC.

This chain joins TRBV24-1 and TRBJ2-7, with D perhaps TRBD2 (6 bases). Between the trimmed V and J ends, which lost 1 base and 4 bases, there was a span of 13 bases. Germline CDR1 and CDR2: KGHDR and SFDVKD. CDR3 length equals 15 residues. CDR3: CATSDFGGPGYEQYF. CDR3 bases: TGTGCCACCAGTGATTTCGGGGGTCCGGGGTACGAGCAGTACTTC.

Here the CDR3 reads CASSPGQGQTYEQYF. As DNA, the CDR3 is TGCGCCAGCAGCCCGGGACAGGGACAAACCTACGAGCAGTACTTC. This chain joins TRBV4-1 and TRBJ2-7; 9 positions match TRBD1. Looked up from germline, CDR1 is MGHRA and CDR2 is YSYEKL. The J segment lost 2 bases and the V segment lost 4 bases, leaving 6 bases of the junction unmatched. CDR3 length: 15 amino acids.

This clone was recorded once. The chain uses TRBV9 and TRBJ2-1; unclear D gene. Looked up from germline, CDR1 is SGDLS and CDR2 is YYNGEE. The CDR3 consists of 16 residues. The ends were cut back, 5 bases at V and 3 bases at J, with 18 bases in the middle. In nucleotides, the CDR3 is TGTGCCAGCAGTTTATTTAGCCGTGCCTTCTACAATGAGCAGTTCTTC. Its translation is CASSLFSRAFYNEQFF. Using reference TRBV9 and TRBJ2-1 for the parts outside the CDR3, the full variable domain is DSGVTQTPKHLITATGQRVTLRCSPRSGDLSVYWYQQSLDQGLQFLIQYYNGEERAKGNILERFSAQQFPDLHSELNLSSLELGDSALYFCASSLFSRAFYNEQFFGPGTRLTVL.

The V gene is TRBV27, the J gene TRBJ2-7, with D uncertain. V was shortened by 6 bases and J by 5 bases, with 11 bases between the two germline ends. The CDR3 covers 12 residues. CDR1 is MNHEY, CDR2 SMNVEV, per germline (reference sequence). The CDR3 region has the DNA TGTGCCAGCAGCTGGGATCGAAACGAGCAGTACTTC. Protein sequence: CASSWDRNEQYF.